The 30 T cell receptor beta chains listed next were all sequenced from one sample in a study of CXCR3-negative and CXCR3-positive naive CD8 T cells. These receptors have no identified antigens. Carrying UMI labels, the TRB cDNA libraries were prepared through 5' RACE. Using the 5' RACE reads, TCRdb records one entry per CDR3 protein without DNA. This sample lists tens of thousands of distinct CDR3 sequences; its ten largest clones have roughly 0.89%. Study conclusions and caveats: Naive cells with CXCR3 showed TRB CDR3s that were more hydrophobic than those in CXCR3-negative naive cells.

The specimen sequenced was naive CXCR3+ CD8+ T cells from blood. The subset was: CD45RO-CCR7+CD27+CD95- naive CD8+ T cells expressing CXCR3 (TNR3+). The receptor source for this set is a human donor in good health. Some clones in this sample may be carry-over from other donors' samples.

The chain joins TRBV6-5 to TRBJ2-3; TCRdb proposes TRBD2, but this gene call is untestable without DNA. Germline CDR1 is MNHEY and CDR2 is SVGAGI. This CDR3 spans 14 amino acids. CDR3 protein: CASSYGLAGDTQYF.

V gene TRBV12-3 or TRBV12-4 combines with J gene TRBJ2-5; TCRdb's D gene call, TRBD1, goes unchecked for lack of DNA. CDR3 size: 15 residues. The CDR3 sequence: CASSWWGGTQETQYF.

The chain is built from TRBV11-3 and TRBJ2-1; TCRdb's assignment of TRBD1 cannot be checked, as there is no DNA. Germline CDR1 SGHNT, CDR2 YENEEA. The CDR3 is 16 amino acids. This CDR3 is CASSEQQGIINNEQFF.

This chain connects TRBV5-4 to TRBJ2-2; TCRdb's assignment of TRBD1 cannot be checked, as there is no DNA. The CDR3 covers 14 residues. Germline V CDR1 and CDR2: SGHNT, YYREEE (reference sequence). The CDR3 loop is CASSPGTNTGELFF.

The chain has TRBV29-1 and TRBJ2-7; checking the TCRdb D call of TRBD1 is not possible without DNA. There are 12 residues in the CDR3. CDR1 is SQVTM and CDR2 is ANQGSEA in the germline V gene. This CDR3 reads CSVEAGGDEQYF.

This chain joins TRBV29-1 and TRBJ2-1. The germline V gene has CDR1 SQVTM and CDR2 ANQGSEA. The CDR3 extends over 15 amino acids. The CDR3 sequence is CSVEGNQRSGNEQFF.

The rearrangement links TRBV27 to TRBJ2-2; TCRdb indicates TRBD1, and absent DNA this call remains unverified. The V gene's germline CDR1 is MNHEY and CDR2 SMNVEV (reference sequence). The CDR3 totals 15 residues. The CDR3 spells CASGVGTGRGGELFF.

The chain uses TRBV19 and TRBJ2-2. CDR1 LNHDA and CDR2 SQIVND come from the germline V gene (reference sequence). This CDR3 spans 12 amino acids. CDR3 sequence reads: CASRIGAGELFF.

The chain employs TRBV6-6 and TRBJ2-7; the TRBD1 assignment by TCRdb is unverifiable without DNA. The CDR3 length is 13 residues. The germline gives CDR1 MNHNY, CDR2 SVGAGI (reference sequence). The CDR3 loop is CASSYGQTYEQYF.

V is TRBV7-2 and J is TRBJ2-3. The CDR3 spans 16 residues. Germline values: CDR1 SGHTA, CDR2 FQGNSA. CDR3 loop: CASSFWQFSSTDTQYF.

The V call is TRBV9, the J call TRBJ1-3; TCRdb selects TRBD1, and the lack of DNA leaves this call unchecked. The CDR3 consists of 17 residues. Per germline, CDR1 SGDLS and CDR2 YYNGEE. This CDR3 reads CASSVDRIASSGNTIYF.

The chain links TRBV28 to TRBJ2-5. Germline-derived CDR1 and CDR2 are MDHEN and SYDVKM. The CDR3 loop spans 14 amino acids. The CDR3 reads CASSLRIAGETQYF.

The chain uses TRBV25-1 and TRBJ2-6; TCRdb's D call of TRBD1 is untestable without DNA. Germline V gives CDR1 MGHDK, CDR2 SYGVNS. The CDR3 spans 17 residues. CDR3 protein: CASSDRLDPLGANVLTF.

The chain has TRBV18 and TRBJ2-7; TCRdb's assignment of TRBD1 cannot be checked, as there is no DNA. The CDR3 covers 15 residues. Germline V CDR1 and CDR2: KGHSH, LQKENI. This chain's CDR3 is CATSPEDRGFYEQYF.

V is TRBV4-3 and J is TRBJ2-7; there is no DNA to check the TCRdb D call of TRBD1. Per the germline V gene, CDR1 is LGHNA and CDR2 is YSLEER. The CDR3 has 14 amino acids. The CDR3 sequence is CASSQNPGAYEQYF.

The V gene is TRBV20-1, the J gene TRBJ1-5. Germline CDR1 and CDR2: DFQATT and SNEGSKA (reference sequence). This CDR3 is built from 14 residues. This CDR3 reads CSAGSQYSNQPQHF.

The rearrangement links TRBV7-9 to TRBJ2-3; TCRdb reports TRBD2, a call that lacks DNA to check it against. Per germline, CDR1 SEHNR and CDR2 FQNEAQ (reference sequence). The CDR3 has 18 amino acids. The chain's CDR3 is CASSPPSGASRDADTQYF.

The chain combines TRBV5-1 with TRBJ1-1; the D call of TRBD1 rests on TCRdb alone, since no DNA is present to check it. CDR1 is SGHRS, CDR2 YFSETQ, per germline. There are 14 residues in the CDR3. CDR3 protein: CASSLGDGYTEAFF.

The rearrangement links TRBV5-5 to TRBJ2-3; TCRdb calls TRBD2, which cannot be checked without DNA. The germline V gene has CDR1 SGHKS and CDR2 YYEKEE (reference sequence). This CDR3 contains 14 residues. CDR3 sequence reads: CASSALAELDTQYF.

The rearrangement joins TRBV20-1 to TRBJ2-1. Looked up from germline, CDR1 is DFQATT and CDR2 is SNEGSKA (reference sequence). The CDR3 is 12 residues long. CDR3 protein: CSARGEYNEQFF.

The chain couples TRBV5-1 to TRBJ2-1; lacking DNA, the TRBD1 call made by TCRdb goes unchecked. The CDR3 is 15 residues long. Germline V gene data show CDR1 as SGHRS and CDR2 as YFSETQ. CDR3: CASSLVRETNNEQFF. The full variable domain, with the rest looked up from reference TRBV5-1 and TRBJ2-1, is KAGVTQTPRYLIKTRGQQVTLSCSPISGHRSVSWYQQTPGQGLQFLFEYFSETQRNKGNFPGRFSGRQFSNSRSEMNVSTLELGDSALYLCASSLVRETNNEQFFGPGTRLTVL.

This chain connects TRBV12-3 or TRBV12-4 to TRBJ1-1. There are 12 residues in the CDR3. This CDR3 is CASSLLPTEAFF.

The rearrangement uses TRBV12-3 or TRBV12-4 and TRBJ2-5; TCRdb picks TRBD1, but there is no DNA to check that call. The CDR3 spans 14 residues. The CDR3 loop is CANSFTQGAETQYF.

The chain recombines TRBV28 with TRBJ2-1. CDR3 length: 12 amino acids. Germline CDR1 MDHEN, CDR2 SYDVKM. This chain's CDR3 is CACSDPYNEQFF.

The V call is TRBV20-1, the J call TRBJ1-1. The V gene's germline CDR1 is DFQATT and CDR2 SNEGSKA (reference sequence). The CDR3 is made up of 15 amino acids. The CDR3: CSARDPGRGDTEAFF.

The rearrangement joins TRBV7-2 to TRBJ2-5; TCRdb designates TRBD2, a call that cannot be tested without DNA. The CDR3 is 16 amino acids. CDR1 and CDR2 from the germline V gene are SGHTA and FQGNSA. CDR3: CASSLRLAEIQETQYF.

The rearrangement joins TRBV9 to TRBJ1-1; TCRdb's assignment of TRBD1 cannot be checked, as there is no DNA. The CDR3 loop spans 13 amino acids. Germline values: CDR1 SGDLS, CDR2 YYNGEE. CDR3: CASSAGGETEAFF.

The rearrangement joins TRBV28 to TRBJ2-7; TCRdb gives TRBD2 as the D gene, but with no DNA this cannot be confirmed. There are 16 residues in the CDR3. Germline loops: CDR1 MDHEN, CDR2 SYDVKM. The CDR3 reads CASIPWLAGGGREQYF.

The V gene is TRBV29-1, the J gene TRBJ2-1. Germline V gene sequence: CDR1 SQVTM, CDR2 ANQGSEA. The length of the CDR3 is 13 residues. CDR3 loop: CSVGGRTYNEQFF.

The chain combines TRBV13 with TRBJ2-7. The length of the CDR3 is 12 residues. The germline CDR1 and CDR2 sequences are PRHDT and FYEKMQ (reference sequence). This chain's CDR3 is CASSHYEAEQYF.